Listed below are T cell receptor beta chains from one sample, sequenced in a study of blood T cell repertoires in COVID-19. TCRdb keeps only in-frame clones here, not all; method: immunoSEQ multiplex PCR. The profile shows 350,000 to 500,000 clones, about 88% of them singletons. Sequencing used PBMCs or T cells enriched from blood (not recorded which). The receptors come from a woman aged 18-29 years who had been exposed to COVID-19. CDR3s include the opening cysteine and the closing phenylalanine or tryptophan. The D gene is left open where the match is weak. Rows give clone size only sometimes, using once, few, many, or a class for an expanded clone.

d_gene: TRBD2; abundance: -; j_gene: TRBJ2-7; v_gene: TRBV27; CDR3aa: CASSLFSLAGYEQYF; CDR3nt: TGTGCCAGCAGTTTATTTAGCCTAGCGGGCTACGAGCAGTACTTC
d_gene: TRBD1; abundance: -; j_gene: TRBJ1-1; v_gene: TRBV11-2; CDR3aa: CASSLGAGEGTGNTEAFF; CDR3nt: TGTGCCAGCAGCTTAGGAGCAGGGGAGGGGACAGGGAACACTGAAGCTTTCTTT
d_gene: -; abundance: -; j_gene: TRBJ1-2; v_gene: TRBV20-1; CDR3aa: CSASAQKRYTF; CDR3nt: TGCAGTGCTAGCGCACAGAAACGCTACACCTTC
d_gene: -; abundance: -; j_gene: TRBJ1-6; v_gene: TRBV15; CDR3aa: CATREGLNSPLHF; CDR3nt: TGTGCCACCAGAGAGGGCTTGAATTCACCCCTCCACTTT
d_gene: -; abundance: few; j_gene: TRBJ1-2; v_gene: TRBV18; CDR3aa: CASSPNRDGRGYTF; CDR3nt: TGTGCCAGCTCACCAAACAGGGACGGTCGTGGCTACACCTTC
d_gene: TRBD2; abundance: -; j_gene: TRBJ2-3; v_gene: TRBV29-1; CDR3aa: CSVEETSGRADTQYF; CDR3nt: TGCAGCGTGGAAGAAACTAGCGGGAGGGCAGATACGCAGTATTTT
d_gene: TRBD2; abundance: -; j_gene: TRBJ2-7; v_gene: TRBV15; CDR3aa: CATSREGASGAYEQYF; CDR3nt: TGTGCCACCAGCAGAGAGGGGGCTAGCGGGGCCTACGAGCAGTACTTC
d_gene: -; abundance: -; j_gene: TRBJ2-7; v_gene: TRBV7-8; CDR3aa: CASSFNSYEQYF; CDR3nt: TGTGCCAGCAGCTTTAATTCCTACGAGCAGTACTTC
d_gene: -; abundance: -; j_gene: TRBJ1-5; v_gene: TRBV10-3; CDR3aa: CAISVGREGNQPQHF; CDR3nt: TGTGCCATCAGTGTCGGCAGGGAAGGGAATCAGCCCCAGCATTTT
d_gene: TRBD1; abundance: -; j_gene: TRBJ2-7; v_gene: TRBV3-1/TRBV3-2; CDR3aa: CASSQQPGQSYEQYF; CDR3nt: TGTGCCAGCAGCCAACAACCGGGACAGTCCTACGAGCAGTACTTC
d_gene: TRBD2; abundance: -; j_gene: TRBJ2-5; v_gene: TRBV7-2; CDR3aa: CASSLALRGGQETQYF; CDR3nt: TGTGCCAGCAGCTTAGCGCTGCGGGGGGGACAAGAGACCCAGTACTTC
d_gene: TRBD2; abundance: -; j_gene: TRBJ2-1; v_gene: TRBV11-3; CDR3aa: CASSQKRGRGLDEQFF; CDR3nt: TGTGCCAGCAGCCAAAAGCGGGGGCGGGGTCTGGATGAGCAGTTCTTC
d_gene: -; abundance: -; j_gene: TRBJ2-3; v_gene: TRBV6-5; CDR3aa: CASSYNSPITDTQYF; CDR3nt: TGTGCCAGCAGTTATAACAGCCCCATCACAGATACGCAGTATTTT
d_gene: -; abundance: -; j_gene: TRBJ2-1; v_gene: TRBV6-5; CDR3aa: CASTQRVGGEQFF; CDR3nt: TGTGCCAGCACCCAAAGGGTGGGGGGTGAGCAGTTCTTC
d_gene: -; abundance: -; j_gene: TRBJ1-6; v_gene: TRBV7-9; CDR3aa: CASSYGHSPLHF; CDR3nt: TGTGCCAGCAGCTATGGACACTCACCCCTCCACTTT
d_gene: -; abundance: few; j_gene: TRBJ1-2; v_gene: TRBV29-1; CDR3aa: CSVGGFTF; CDR3nt: TGCAGCGTTGGGGGCTTTACCTTC
d_gene: -; abundance: -; j_gene: TRBJ2-7; v_gene: TRBV7-2; CDR3aa: CASSPGGTGKYEQYF; CDR3nt: TGTGCCAGCAGCCCAGGGGGGACTGGAAAATACGAGCAGTACTTC
d_gene: TRBD1; abundance: -; j_gene: TRBJ1-6; v_gene: TRBV2; CDR3aa: CASWTGYNSPLHF; CDR3nt: TGTGCCAGCTGGACAGGGTATAATTCACCCCTCCACTTT
d_gene: TRBD1; abundance: -; j_gene: TRBJ2-7; v_gene: TRBV5-1; CDR3aa: CASSFSGTVSYEQYF; CDR3nt: TGCGCCAGCAGCTTCTCCGGGACAGTCTCCTACGAGCAGTACTTC
d_gene: -; abundance: -; j_gene: TRBJ1-2; v_gene: TRBV5-1; CDR3aa: CASSLEQNYGYTF; CDR3nt: TGCGCCAGCAGCTTGGAACAGAACTATGGCTACACCTTC
d_gene: TRBD2; abundance: -; j_gene: TRBJ2-7; v_gene: TRBV14; CDR3aa: CASSQELASYEQYF; CDR3nt: TGTGCCAGCAGCCAAGAACTAGCGAGTTACGAGCAGTACTTC
d_gene: -; abundance: -; j_gene: TRBJ2-7; v_gene: TRBV6-4; CDR3aa: CASISDPKDSRSYEQYF; CDR3nt: TGTGCCAGCATATCCGACCCCAAAGACAGCCGCTCCTACGAGCAGTACTTC
d_gene: -; abundance: -; j_gene: TRBJ2-7; v_gene: TRBV28; CDR3aa: CASSLIGGSYEQYF; CDR3nt: TGTGCCAGCAGTTTGATTGGGGGGTCCTACGAGCAGTACTTC
d_gene: TRBD1; abundance: -; j_gene: TRBJ1-1; v_gene: TRBV28; CDR3aa: CASSGQGWGAFF; CDR3nt: TGTGCCAGCAGTGGACAGGGTTGGGGAGCTTTCTTT
d_gene: -; abundance: few; j_gene: TRBJ1-5; v_gene: TRBV28; CDR3aa: CASSILSNQPQHF; CDR3nt: TGTGCCAGCAGTATACTTAGCAATCAGCCCCAGCATTTT
d_gene: -; abundance: -; j_gene: TRBJ2-7; v_gene: TRBV10-2; CDR3aa: CASSLDRTYEQYF; CDR3nt: TGCGCCAGCAGTCTTGACAGGACCTACGAGCAGTACTTC
d_gene: -; abundance: -; j_gene: TRBJ1-5; v_gene: TRBV6-1; CDR3aa: CASSERGGRLWPQHF; CDR3nt: TGTGCCAGCAGTGAAAGGGGGGGCCGCCTTTGGCCCCAGCATTTT
d_gene: -; abundance: -; j_gene: TRBJ1-4; v_gene: TRBV30; CDR3aa: CAWNRGGSEKLFF; CDR3nt: TGTGCCTGGAATCGCGGAGGCAGTGAAAAACTGTTTTTT
d_gene: TRBD1; abundance: -; j_gene: TRBJ1-6; v_gene: TRBV28; CDR3aa: CASSFLGQVTHNSPLHF; CDR3nt: TGTGCCAGCAGTTTTTTGGGACAGGTGACCCATAATTCACCCCTCCACTTT
d_gene: -; abundance: -; j_gene: TRBJ2-1; v_gene: TRBV9; CDR3aa: CASSVEAAVYNEQFF; CDR3nt: TGTGCCAGCAGCGTAGAGGCGGCAGTTTACAATGAGCAGTTCTTC
d_gene: -; abundance: -; j_gene: TRBJ2-1; v_gene: TRBV21-1; CDR3aa: CASTPSGETNEQFF; CDR3nt: TGTGCCAGCACCCCGTCAGGGGAAACTAATGAGCAGTTCTTC
d_gene: -; abundance: -; j_gene: TRBJ2-1; v_gene: TRBV18; CDR3aa: CASSPLTSLDEQFF; CDR3nt: TGTGCCAGCTCACCACTGACTAGTTTAGATGAGCAGTTCTTC
d_gene: TRBD1; abundance: -; j_gene: TRBJ2-7; v_gene: TRBV2; CDR3aa: CAIRDRGLNEQYF; CDR3nt: TGTGCCATCCGGGACAGGGGGCTCAACGAGCAGTACTTC
d_gene: TRBD2; abundance: few; j_gene: TRBJ2-5; v_gene: TRBV28; CDR3aa: CASSPHSGGQETQYF; CDR3nt: TGTGCCAGCAGTCCTCATAGCGGGGGTCAAGAGACCCAGTACTTC
d_gene: -; abundance: -; j_gene: TRBJ1-6; v_gene: TRBV13; CDR3aa: CASSFTSSSYNSPLHF; CDR3nt: TGTGCCAGCAGTTTCACCTCGAGCTCCTATAATTCACCCCTCCACTTT
d_gene: -; abundance: -; j_gene: TRBJ1-1; v_gene: TRBV5-4; CDR3aa: CASSLAGRDEAFF; CDR3nt: TGTGCCAGCAGCTTAGCAGGGCGAGATGAAGCTTTCTTT
d_gene: -; abundance: -; j_gene: TRBJ2-5; v_gene: TRBV7-9; CDR3aa: CASSQTQKYQETQYF; CDR3nt: TGTGCCAGCAGCCAGACACAGAAGTACCAAGAGACCCAGTACTTC
d_gene: TRBD1; abundance: -; j_gene: TRBJ2-7; v_gene: TRBV27; CDR3aa: CASSLGQRGHYEQYF; CDR3nt: TGTGCCAGCAGTTTGGGACAGAGAGGACACTACGAGCAGTACTTC
d_gene: TRBD1; abundance: -; j_gene: TRBJ2-7; v_gene: TRBV5-4; CDR3aa: CASSPDRGWFEQYF; CDR3nt: TGTGCCAGCAGCCCTGACAGGGGGTGGTTCGAGCAGTACTTC
d_gene: -; abundance: -; j_gene: TRBJ2-4; v_gene: TRBV23-1; CDR3aa: CASSSGEIAKNIQYF; CDR3nt: TGCGCCAGCAGTTCAGGGGAAATAGCCAAAAACATTCAGTACTTC
d_gene: -; abundance: -; j_gene: TRBJ2-2; v_gene: TRBV15; CDR3aa: CATRRLPDTGELFF; CDR3nt: TGTGCCACCAGAAGACTCCCAGACACCGGGGAGCTGTTTTTT
d_gene: -; abundance: -; j_gene: TRBJ2-7; v_gene: TRBV2; CDR3aa: CASSERLATKYEQYF; CDR3nt: TGTGCCAGCAGTGAACGGCTAGCAACTAAGTACGAGCAGTACTTC
d_gene: -; abundance: -; j_gene: TRBJ1-1; v_gene: TRBV7-8; CDR3aa: CASSLEGQTVNTEAFF; CDR3nt: TGTGCCAGCAGCTTAGAGGGGCAGACGGTGAACACTGAAGCTTTCTTT
d_gene: -; abundance: -; j_gene: TRBJ2-3; v_gene: TRBV2; CDR3aa: CASSVGPSTDTQYF; CDR3nt: TGTGCCAGCAGTGTGGGCCCCTCCACAGATACGCAGTATTTT
d_gene: TRBD2; abundance: -; j_gene: TRBJ2-2; v_gene: TRBV18; CDR3aa: CASSKGAGVHTGELFF; CDR3nt: TGTGCCAGCTCAAAGGGAGCGGGAGTGCACACCGGGGAGCTGTTTTTT
d_gene: TRBD2; abundance: once; j_gene: TRBJ2-7; v_gene: TRBV9; CDR3aa: CASSQSGGAGEQYF; CDR3nt: TGTGCCAGCAGCCAGAGCGGGGGGGCCGGCGAGCAGTACTTC
d_gene: TRBD1; abundance: -; j_gene: TRBJ1-2; v_gene: TRBV19; CDR3aa: CASSIGTGMYGYTF; CDR3nt: TGTGCCAGTAGTATAGGGACAGGGATGTATGGCTACACCTTC
d_gene: TRBD1; abundance: -; j_gene: TRBJ2-3; v_gene: TRBV29-1; CDR3aa: CSVLQGAPDTQYF; CDR3nt: TGCAGCGTATTACAGGGGGCTCCAGATACGCAGTATTTT
d_gene: -; abundance: -; j_gene: TRBJ1-2; v_gene: TRBV12-3/TRBV12-4; CDR3aa: CASSLDGYGYTF; CDR3nt: TGTGCCAGCAGTTTAGACGGCTATGGCTACACCTTC
d_gene: TRBD1; abundance: -; j_gene: TRBJ2-7; v_gene: TRBV14; CDR3aa: CASSQDNGFGWDRSYEQYF; CDR3nt: TGTGCCAGCAGCCAAGATAATGGATTTGGTTGGGACAGGTCCTACGAGCAGTACTTC
d_gene: TRBD2; abundance: -; j_gene: TRBJ2-3; v_gene: TRBV6-5; CDR3aa: CASSYSGGWADTQYF; CDR3nt: TGTGCCAGCAGTTATAGCGGGGGCTGGGCAGATACGCAGTATTTT
d_gene: TRBD1; abundance: -; j_gene: TRBJ1-1; v_gene: TRBV7-2; CDR3aa: CASSLQGTVTGAEAFF; CDR3nt: TGTGCCAGCAGCCTACAGGGGACGGTTACGGGCGCTGAAGCTTTCTTT
d_gene: TRBD1; abundance: -; j_gene: TRBJ1-1; v_gene: TRBV2; CDR3aa: CASRPDRGGTEAFF; CDR3nt: TGTGCCAGCAGGCCGGACAGGGGGGGGACTGAAGCTTTCTTT
d_gene: TRBD2; abundance: -; j_gene: TRBJ2-1; v_gene: TRBV19; CDR3aa: CASSTEGMGLAGGEQFF; CDR3nt: TGTGCCAGTAGTACGGAGGGGATGGGACTAGCGGGAGGAGAGCAGTTCTTC
d_gene: -; abundance: -; j_gene: TRBJ2-7; v_gene: TRBV27; CDR3aa: CASSLLEGEQYF; CDR3nt: TGTGCCAGCAGTTTACTAGAGGGCGAGCAGTACTTC
d_gene: TRBD1; abundance: -; j_gene: TRBJ2-4; v_gene: TRBV19; CDR3aa: CASSTAQTGSAKNIQYF; CDR3nt: TGTGCCAGTAGTACCGCTCAGACAGGGAGCGCCAAAAACATTCAGTACTTC
d_gene: -; abundance: -; j_gene: TRBJ1-5; v_gene: TRBV28; CDR3aa: CASSLPGTSNQPQHF; CDR3nt: TGTGCCAGCAGTTTACCCGGGACAAGTAATCAGCCCCAGCATTTT
d_gene: TRBD2; abundance: -; j_gene: TRBJ2-7; v_gene: TRBV2; CDR3aa: CASSEFGSGRAWEQYF; CDR3nt: TGTGCCAGCAGTGAATTTGGTAGCGGGAGGGCTTGGGAGCAGTACTTC
d_gene: TRBD1; abundance: -; j_gene: TRBJ2-3; v_gene: TRBV29-1; CDR3aa: CSADRQGRTDTQYF; CDR3nt: TGCAGCGCCGACCGACAGGGTAGGACAGATACGCAGTATTTT
d_gene: -; abundance: -; j_gene: TRBJ2-3; v_gene: TRBV5-1; CDR3aa: CASSHGGGADTQYF; CDR3nt: TGCGCCAGCAGCCACGGAGGGGGGGCAGATACGCAGTATTTT